These T cell receptor beta chains were read from a single sample in a study of blood T cells in healthy people across ages. TCRdb reprocessed the 5' RACE reads with MiXCR, giving one entry per CDR3 protein. Found here are some 1.6 million distinct CDR3 sequences, 30% to 35% of them singletons; the top ten hold about 10%. Material for sequencing was blood. These receptors were taken from a woman aged 25-40 years in good health. The CDR3 runs from the conserved cysteine through the conserved F or W. The order of the fields is D gene, clone size, J gene, V gene, CDR3 protein, CDR3 DNA. The D gene is left open where the match is weak. Clone size appears in some rows only: once, few, many, or a class for an expanded clone.

. few TRBJ2-7 TRBV28 CASWGNNEQYF TGTGCCAGCTGGGGGAACAATGAGCAGTACTTC
TRBD1 few TRBJ2-7 TRBV7-9 CASSSQEGWTGGPGEQYF TGTGCCAGCAGCTCCCAGGAGGGGTGGACAGGGGGCCCCGGCGAGCAGTACTTC
. few TRBJ2-7 TRBV20-1 CSARVPVDEQYF TGCAGTGCTAGGGTCCCGGTCGACGAGCAGTACTTC
TRBD1 . TRBJ1-1 TRBV28 CASSLAMGQGSKAFF TGTGCCAGCAGTTTGGCGATGGGACAGGGATCAAAAGCTTTCTTT
TRBD2 few TRBJ2-2 TRBV7-8 CASSILAGVESGELFF TGTGCCAGCAGCATCCTAGCGGGGGTCGAGTCCGGGGAGCTGTTTTTT
. . TRBJ1-1 TRBV28 CASSLSPETPEAFF TGTGCCAGCAGTTTATCGCCCGAAACACCTGAAGCTTTCTTT
TRBD1 . TRBJ2-1 TRBV5-1 CASSPGSGTGREQFF TGCGCCAGCAGCCCGGGGTCCGGGACAGGGAGGGAGCAGTTCTTC
TRBD2 few TRBJ2-1 TRBV6-6 CASSYSGRGANNEQFF TGTGCCAGCAGTTACTCGGGGCGGGGGGCTAACAATGAGCAGTTCTTC
TRBD2 few TRBJ2-3 TRBV5-1 CASSTGASGGTDTQYF TGCGCCAGCAGCACCGGGGCTAGCGGGGGCACAGATACGCAGTATTTT
. . TRBJ2-7 TRBV11-1 CASSPSAPEISEQYF TGTGCCAGCAGCCCGTCGGCCCCGGAAATCTCCGAGCAGTACTTC
TRBD2 . TRBJ2-2 TRBV7-7 CASSIRTSGTGELFF TGTGCCAGCAGCATAAGGACTAGCGGCACCGGGGAGCTGTTTTTT
TRBD1 . TRBJ2-7 TRBV20-1 CSAIAGTGRYEQYF TGCAGTGCCATTGCCGGGACAGGGAGATACGAGCAGTACTTC
. . TRBJ2-1 TRBV20-1 CSAHPLNEQFF TGCAGTGCGCACCCCCTCAATGAGCAGTTCTTC
. . TRBJ1-2 TRBV15 CATSPGKANYGYTF TGTGCCACCAGCCCAGGGAAAGCTAACTATGGCTACACCTTC
. few TRBJ2-1 TRBV6-5 CASSYEGSGEQFF TGTGCCAGCAGTTACGAGGGTTCGGGAGAGCAGTTCTTC
. few TRBJ2-1 TRBV5-1 CAGSLGGPNEQFF TGCGCCGGCAGCTTAGGAGGACCCAATGAGCAGTTCTTC
TRBD2 many TRBJ2-7 TRBV7-6 CASSSGLAGEADTYEQYF TGTGCCAGCAGCTCGGGACTAGCGGGCGAAGCGGACACCTACGAGCAGTACTTC
. once TRBJ1-5 TRBV28 CASSFGNGNQPQHF TGTGCCAGCAGTTTTGGGAATGGCAATCAGCCCCAGCATTTT
. . TRBJ2-1 TRBV20-1 CSARPRPRLSSYNEQFF TGCAGTGCTAGGCCCCGACCACGGCTTAGCTCCTACAATGAGCAGTTCTTC
TRBD2 . TRBJ2-3 TRBV5-1 CASSRIPTGTSGGSGTDTQYF TGCGCCAGCAGTAGAATACCGACGGGGACTAGCGGGGGGTCAGGGACAGATACGCAGTATTTT
. few TRBJ2-1 TRBV30 CAWTRSNEQFF TGTGCCTGGACCCGGAGCAATGAGCAGTTCTTC
. . TRBJ2-3 TRBV27 CASRELTGETDTQYF TGTGCCAGCAGGGAACTAACGGGAGAAACAGATACGCAGTATTTT
TRBD2 . TRBJ2-7 TRBV9 CASSVSWGGDRYEQYF TGTGCCAGCAGCGTATCATGGGGGGGGGACCGCTACGAGCAGTACTTC
TRBD2 . TRBJ2-7 TRBV20-1 CSARDSGRYEQYF TGCAGTGCTAGAGATAGCGGGAGGTACGAGCAGTACTTC